The rows below give T cell receptor beta chains drawn from one sample of a study of cytomegalovirus exposure and HLA in healthy donors. Assay used: immunoSEQ multiplex PCR; TCRdb lists only in-frame clones, some missing. The data hold under 400,000 clones, with roughly 85% observed a single time. Sequenced material: PBMCs. The receptor source for this set is a woman between 18 and 29 years old in good health and CMV-seronegative. CDR3s include the opening cysteine and the closing phenylalanine or tryptophan. A D gene is named only where the DNA matches it firmly. Size tells how often a clone was seen (once, few, many) or the class of an expanded clone, and some rows leave it out.

>-|TRBV4-1|-|TRBJ1-1
CASSRGGDTEAFF
TGCGCCAGTTCCAGGGGCGGAGACACTGAAGCTTTCTTT
>-|TRBV2|-|TRBJ1-5
CASSEGGRYQPQHF
TGTGCCAGCAGTGAAGGGGGGAGGTATCAGCCCCAGCATTTT
>TRBD1|TRBV4-1|-|TRBJ1-1
CASSQTQGGTEAFF
TGCGCCAGCAGCCAGACACAGGGGGGGACTGAAGCTTTCTTT
>-|TRBV7-9|-|TRBJ2-1
CASSLDFSLHEQFF
TGTGCCAGCAGCTTAGACTTTAGCCTGCATGAGCAGTTCTTC
>-|TRBV27|-|TRBJ2-7
CASSFQGPYEQYF
TGTGCCAGCAGTTTCCAGGGCCCCTACGAGCAGTACTTC
>TRBD1|TRBV27|-|TRBJ2-4
CASRTGTGRGRAKNIQYF
TGTGCCAGCAGAACCGGGACAGGGCGAGGGAGAGCCAAAAACATTCAGTACTTC
>-|TRBV5-1|once|TRBJ2-1
CASSLVEGKNEQFF
TGCGCCAGCAGCTTGGTGGAGGGGAAGAATGAGCAGTTCTTC
>TRBD2|TRBV6-1|-|TRBJ2-1
CASSASLGAGGRHNEQFF
TGTGCCAGCAGTGCCTCCTTAGGGGCGGGCGGGAGACACAATGAGCAGTTCTTC
>TRBD1|TRBV27|once|TRBJ2-7
CASGPTGDLQYF
TGTGCCAGCGGCCCGACAGGGGATTTGCAGTACTTC
>TRBD1|TRBV5-6|once|TRBJ1-1
CASSTDRGTVGDTEAFF
TGTGCCAGCAGCACGGACAGGGGCACTGTTGGGGACACTGAAGCTTTCTTT
>-|TRBV9|-|TRBJ2-1
CASSVYRAATYNEQFF
TGTGCCAGCAGCGTTTACAGGGCCGCCACCTACAATGAGCAGTTCTTC
>TRBD2|TRBV30|few|TRBJ2-3
CAWSSGRATDTQYF
TGTGCCTGGTCTAGCGGGAGGGCCACAGATACGCAGTATTTT
>-|TRBV4-1|-|TRBJ1-4
CASSQTGPATNEKLFF
TGCGCCAGCAGCCAAACAGGGCCGGCAACTAATGAAAAACTGTTTTTT
>-|TRBV7-9|-|TRBJ2-1
CASSRGHTYNEQFF
TGTGCCAGCAGCCGGGGACACACCTACAATGAGCAGTTCTTC
>TRBD1|TRBV5-4|once|TRBJ1-1
CASSPRGQGRFEAFF
TGTGCCAGCAGCCCTCGGGGACAGGGGAGGTTTGAAGCTTTCTTT
>-|TRBV2|few|TRBJ1-2
CASSIDSPYGYTF
TGTGCCAGCAGTATCGACAGTCCCTATGGCTACACCTTC
>TRBD2|TRBV5-6|-|TRBJ2-7
CASSSGLAGGYEQYF
TGTGCCAGCAGCTCGGGACTAGCGGGGGGATACGAGCAGTACTTC
>TRBD2|TRBV6-6|-|TRBJ2-3
CASGGGGTDTQYF
TGTGCCTCGGGCGGGGGGGGCACAGATACGCAGTATTTT
>TRBD2|TRBV27|-|TRBJ2-1
CASRRGGPGNEQFF
TGTGCCAGCAGGCGCGGGGGGCCGGGGAATGAGCAGTTCTTC
>-|TRBV18|-|TRBJ2-7
CASSKTDEQYF
TGTGCCAGCTCAAAAACTGACGAGCAGTACTTC
>-|TRBV27|-|TRBJ2-1
CASSNLRAAIEQFF
TGTGCCAGCAGTAATTTGAGGGCGGCCATTGAGCAGTTCTTC
>TRBD2|TRBV28|-|TRBJ2-5
CASAGGLPKETQYF
TGTGCCAGTGCGGGGGGACTACCTAAAGAGACCCAGTACTTC
>-|TRBV19|-|TRBJ1-2
CASSIPGSYYGYTF
TGTGCCAGTAGTATTCCCGGTTCCTACTATGGCTACACCTTC
>TRBD1|TRBV4-1|-|TRBJ2-7
CASSQADRGVYEQYF
TGCGCCAGCAGCCAAGCAGACAGGGGGGTCTACGAGCAGTACTTC
>TRBD2|TRBV27|-|TRBJ2-3
CASSFPSGGGDTQYF
TGTGCCAGCAGTTTCCCTAGCGGGGGGGGAGATACGCAGTATTTT
>TRBD2|TRBV2|once|TRBJ2-7
CASSDLAGFRPYEQYF
TGTGCCAGCAGCGATTTAGCGGGATTTCGACCCTACGAGCAGTACTTC
>TRBD1|TRBV5-1|-|TRBJ1-2
CASSLDRGPGYTF
TGCGCCAGCAGCCTAGACAGGGGGCCTGGCTACACCTTC
>-|TRBV5-1|-|TRBJ1-4
CASSPGQQVGEKLFF
TGCGCCAGCAGCCCGGGTCAACAGGTTGGTGAAAAACTGTTTTTT
>-|TRBV4-2|-|TRBJ2-1
CASSQSTSLVNEQFF
TGTGCCAGCAGCCAGTCTACTAGTCTTGTAAATGAGCAGTTCTTC